This T cell receptor (beta chain) appears in the sequencing data of a study of cytomegalovirus exposure and HLA in healthy donors. Study-wide results and caveats: There were about 160 TCR beta chains listed as cytomegalovirus-associated.

PCR employed 60 Vbeta and 13 Jbeta primers. Only in-frame clones appear in the TCRdb table, and some are missing; sequencing was by immunoSEQ multiplex PCR. The sample lists about 190,000 clones; 82% were seen once. In germline, CDR1 is SGHRS, CDR2 YFSETQ. Unmatched junction bases numbered 6, after V lost 4 bases and J lost 0 bases. The CDR3 is made up of 15 amino acids. Comments on this clone: Its cognate antigen is unknown.

The TCR originated in a woman under 30 in good health and CMV-seronegative. Sample: PBMCs. This chain joins TRBV5-1 and TRBJ2-7; 8 nucleotides agree with TRBD1. For the CDR3, the DNA is TGCGCCAGCAGCCAAGGACAGGGAAGCTCCTACGAGCAGTACTTC. It yields the protein CASSQGQGSSYEQYF.